This T cell receptor (beta chain) was retrieved from a study of response to subunit inactivated influenza vaccine. Overall study results and limits: The authors offered the suggestion that each seasonal influenza vaccination recruits few new T cells.

Regarding this clonotype: The target antigen is unknown.

V shed 6 bases and J shed 0 bases, with 15 bases lying between them. Germline CDR1 and CDR2: SNHLY and FYNNEI. The CDR3 totals 15 residues. MiXCR, run by TCRdb on the RT-PCR reads, gives a single entry per CDR3 protein. The repertoire holds 540,000 or so distinct CDR3 sequences, with 10% to 15% as singletons. The V call is TRBV2, the J call TRBJ2-7, with D possibly TRBD1 on 5 matching bases. This TCR derives from a man aged 50 or older who received an inactivated influenza vaccine. Material: PBMCs from blood, obtained 45 days after vaccination. CDR3 region: CASRGWGHSSYEQYF. As DNA, the CDR3 is TGTGCCAGCAGAGGATGGGGCCATAGCTCCTACGAGCAGTACTTC.